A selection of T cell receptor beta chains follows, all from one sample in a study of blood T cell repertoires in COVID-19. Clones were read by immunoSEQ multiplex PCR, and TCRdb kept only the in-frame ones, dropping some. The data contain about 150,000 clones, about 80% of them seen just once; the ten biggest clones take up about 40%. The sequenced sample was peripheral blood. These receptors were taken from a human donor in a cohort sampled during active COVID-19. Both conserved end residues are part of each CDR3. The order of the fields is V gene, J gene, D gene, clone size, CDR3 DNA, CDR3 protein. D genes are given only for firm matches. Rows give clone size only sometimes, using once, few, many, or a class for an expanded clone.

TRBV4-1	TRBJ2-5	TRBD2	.	TGCGCCAGCAGCTTTCTAGCGGGGGAGACCCAGTACTTC	CASSFLAGETQYF
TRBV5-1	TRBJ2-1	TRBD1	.	TGCGCCAGCAGCGCCTCCGGGACAGGGTTAAGGAATGAGCAGTTCTTC	CASSASGTGLRNEQFF
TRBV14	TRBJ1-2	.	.	TGTGCCAGCAGCCAATCGAGTGGAGGAAGGGTAGCTGGCTACACCTTC	CASSQSSGGRVAGYTF
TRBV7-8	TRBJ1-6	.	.	TGTGCCAGCAGCTTAAGGGGTATGGGCTCACCCCTCCACTTT	CASSLRGMGSPLHF
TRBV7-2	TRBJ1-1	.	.	TGTGCCAGCAGCTTAGTTCAGAACACTGAAGCTTTCTTT	CASSLVQNTEAFF
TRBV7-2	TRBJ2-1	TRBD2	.	TGTGCCAGCAGCCCACGACCATCTCGACTAGCGGTCTACAATGAGCAGTTCTTC	CASSPRPSRLAVYNEQFF
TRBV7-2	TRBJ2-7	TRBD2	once	TGTGCCAGCAGCTTACGGACGGGGGGGCCAAACGAGCAGTACTTC	CASSLRTGGPNEQYF
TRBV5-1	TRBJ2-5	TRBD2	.	TGCGCCAGCAGCCCCCAGCGGGGGACCCAAGAGACCCAGTACTTC	CASSPQRGTQETQYF
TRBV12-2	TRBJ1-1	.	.	TGTGCAAGTCGCTTCTCGGAGAGGGCTTTCTTT	CASRFSERAFF
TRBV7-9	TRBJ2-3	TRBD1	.	TGTGCCAGCAGCTTGGACAGGGGTGGAGATACGCAGTATTTT	CASSLDRGGDTQYF
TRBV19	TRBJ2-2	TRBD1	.	TGTGCCAGTAGTATTGGACAGGGGGCCGCCGGGGAGCTGTTTTTT	CASSIGQGAAGELFF
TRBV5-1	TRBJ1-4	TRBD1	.	TGCGCCAGCAGCCAGGACAGGGGAGATGAAAAACTGTTTTTT	CASSQDRGDEKLFF
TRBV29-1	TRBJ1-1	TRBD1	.	TGCAGCGTCATACTTGACAGGGTGAACACTGAAGCTTTCTTT	CSVILDRVNTEAFF
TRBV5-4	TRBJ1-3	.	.	TGTGCCAGCAGCTTGGGGACACCGAGCTCTGGAAACACCATATATTTT	CASSLGTPSSGNTIYF
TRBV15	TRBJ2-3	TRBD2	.	TGTGCCACCAGCAGACTAGCGGGGGTAGATACGCAGTATTTT	CATSRLAGVDTQYF
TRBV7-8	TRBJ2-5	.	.	TGTGCCAGCAGCTGGACAGTTCAAGAGACCCAGTACTTC	CASSWTVQETQYF
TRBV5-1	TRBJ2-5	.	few	TGCGCCAGCAGCTACGGACAGTACCAAGAGACCCAGTACTTC	CASSYGQYQETQYF
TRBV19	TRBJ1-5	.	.	TGTGCCAGTAGTATAGCAGGGTATAGCAATCAGCCCCAGCATTTT	CASSIAGYSNQPQHF
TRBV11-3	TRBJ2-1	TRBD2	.	TGTGCCAGCAGCTCTAGCGGGAGCCCATACAATGAGCAGTTCTTC	CASSSSGSPYNEQFF
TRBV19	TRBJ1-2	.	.	TGTGCCAGTAGTATCAGGGCCTCGGACTATGGCTACACCTTC	CASSIRASDYGYTF
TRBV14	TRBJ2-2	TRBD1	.	TGTGCCAGCAGCAAGGGACAGACGAACACCGGGGAGCTGTTTTTT	CASSKGQTNTGELFF
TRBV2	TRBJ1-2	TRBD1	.	TGTGCCAGCAGTTTTACAGGGGGGGGATATGGCTACACCTTC	CASSFTGGGYGYTF
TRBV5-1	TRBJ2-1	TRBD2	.	TGCGCCAGCAGCTTGAGGGCTAGCGGGAGTCAACAAGGGCAGTTCTTC	CASSLRASGSQQGQFF
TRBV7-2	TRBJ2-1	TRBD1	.	TGTGCCAGCAGCCCCCCCCGGACAGGGGGTGGAAATGAGCAGTTCTTC	CASSPPRTGGGNEQFF
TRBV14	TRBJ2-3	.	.	TGTGCCAGCAGCCCGTCACCCGGGAATACGCAGTATTTT	CASSPSPGNTQYF
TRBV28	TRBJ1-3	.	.	TGTGCCAGCAGTTTGTACAGGGACCCACGCTCTGGAAACACCATATATTTT	CASSLYRDPRSGNTIYF
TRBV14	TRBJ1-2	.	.	TGTGCCAGCAGCCAAAATAGGGCGGGAGGCTACACCTTC	CASSQNRAGGYTF
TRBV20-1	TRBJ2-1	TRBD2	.	TGCAGTGCTAGTGTTAGCGGGACCTACAATGAGCAGTTCTTC	CSASVSGTYNEQFF
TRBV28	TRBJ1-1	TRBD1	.	TGTGCCAGCAGTTTCAGGGGGCTAACCGAAGCTTTCTTT	CASSFRGLTEAFF
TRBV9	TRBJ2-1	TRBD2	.	TGTGCCAGCAGCGTGACTAGCGGGAGATGGGATGAGCAGTTCTTC	CASSVTSGRWDEQFF
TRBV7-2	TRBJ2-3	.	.	TGTGCCAGCAGCCCCGGAGTGAGTTCCGCCACAGATACGCAGTATTTT	CASSPGVSSATDTQYF
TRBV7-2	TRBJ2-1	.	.	TGTGCCAGCAGCTTAGATGGCAACTCCTACAATGAGCAGTTCTTC	CASSLDGNSYNEQFF
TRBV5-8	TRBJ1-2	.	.	TGTGCCAGCAGCCAGACAGATTTTGGAGGCTACACCTTC	CASSQTDFGGYTF
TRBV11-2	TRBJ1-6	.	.	TGTGCCAGCAGCTCCGGGACAAAGAATTCACCCCTCCACTTT	CASSSGTKNSPLHF
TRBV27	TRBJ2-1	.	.	TGTGCCAGCCGTAGCGGTTCCTACAATGAGCAGTTCTTC	CASRSGSYNEQFF
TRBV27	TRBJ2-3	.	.	TGTGCCAGCAGATGGGGAGGAACAGATACGCAGTATTTT	CASRWGGTDTQYF